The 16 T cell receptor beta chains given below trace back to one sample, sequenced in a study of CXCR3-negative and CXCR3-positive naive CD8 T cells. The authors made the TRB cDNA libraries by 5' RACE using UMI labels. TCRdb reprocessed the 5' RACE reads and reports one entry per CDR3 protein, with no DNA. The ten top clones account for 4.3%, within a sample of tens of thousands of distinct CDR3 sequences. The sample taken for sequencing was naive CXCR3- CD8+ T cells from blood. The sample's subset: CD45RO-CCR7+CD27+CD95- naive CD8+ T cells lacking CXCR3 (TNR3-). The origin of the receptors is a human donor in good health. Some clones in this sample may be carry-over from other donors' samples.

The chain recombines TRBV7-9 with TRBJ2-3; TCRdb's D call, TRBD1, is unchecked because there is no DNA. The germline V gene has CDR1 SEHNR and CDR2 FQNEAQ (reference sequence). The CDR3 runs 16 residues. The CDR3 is CASSHWVGGRTDTQYF.

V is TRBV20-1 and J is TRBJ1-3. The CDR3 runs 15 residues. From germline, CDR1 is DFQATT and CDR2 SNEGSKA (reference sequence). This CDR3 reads CSDRDRQGSGNTIYF.

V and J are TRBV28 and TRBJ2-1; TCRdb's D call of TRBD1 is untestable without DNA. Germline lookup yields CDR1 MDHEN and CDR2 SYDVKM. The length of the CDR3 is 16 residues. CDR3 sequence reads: CASSPLGGKSYNEQFF.

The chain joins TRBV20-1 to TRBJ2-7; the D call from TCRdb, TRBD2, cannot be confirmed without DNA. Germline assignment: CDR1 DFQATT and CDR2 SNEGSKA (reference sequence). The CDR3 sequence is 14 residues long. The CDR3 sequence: CSACASGESYEQYF.

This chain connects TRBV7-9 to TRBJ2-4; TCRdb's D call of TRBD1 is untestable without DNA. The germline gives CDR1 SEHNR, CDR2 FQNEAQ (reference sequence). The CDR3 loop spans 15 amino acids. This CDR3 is CASSASGTEQNIQYF.

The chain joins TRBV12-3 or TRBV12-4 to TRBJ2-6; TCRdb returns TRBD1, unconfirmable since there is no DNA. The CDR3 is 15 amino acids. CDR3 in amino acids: CASGTANSGANVLTF.

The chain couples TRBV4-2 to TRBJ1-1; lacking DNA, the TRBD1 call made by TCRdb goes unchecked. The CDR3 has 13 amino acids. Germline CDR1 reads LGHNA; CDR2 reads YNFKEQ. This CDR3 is CASSQGGVAEAFF.

The chain's CDR3 is CSADRDSYNEQFF. The chain has TRBV29-1 and TRBJ2-1; the D gene TCRdb calls, TRBD1, cannot be checked with no DNA. The CDR3 has 13 residues. Germline lookup yields CDR1 SQVTM and CDR2 ANQGSEA.

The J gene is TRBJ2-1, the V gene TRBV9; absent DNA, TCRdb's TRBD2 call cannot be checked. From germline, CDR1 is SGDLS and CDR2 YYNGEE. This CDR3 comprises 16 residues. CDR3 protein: CASSVDVRGAPGEQFF.

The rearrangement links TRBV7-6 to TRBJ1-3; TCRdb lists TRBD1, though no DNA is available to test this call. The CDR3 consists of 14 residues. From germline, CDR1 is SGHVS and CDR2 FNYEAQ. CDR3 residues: CASGQFDSGNTIYF.

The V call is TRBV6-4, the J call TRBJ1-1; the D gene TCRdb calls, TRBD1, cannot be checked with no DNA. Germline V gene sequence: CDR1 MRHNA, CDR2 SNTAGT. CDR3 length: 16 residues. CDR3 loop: CASSEGAFLPNTEAFF.

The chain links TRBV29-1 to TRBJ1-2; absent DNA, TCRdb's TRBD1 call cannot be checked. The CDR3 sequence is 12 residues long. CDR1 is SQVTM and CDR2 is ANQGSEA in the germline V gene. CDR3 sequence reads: CSAEQGIRGYTF.

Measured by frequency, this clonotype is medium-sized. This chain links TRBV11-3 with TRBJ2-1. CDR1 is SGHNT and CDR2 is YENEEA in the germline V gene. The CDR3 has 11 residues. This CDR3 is CASSSSNEQFF.

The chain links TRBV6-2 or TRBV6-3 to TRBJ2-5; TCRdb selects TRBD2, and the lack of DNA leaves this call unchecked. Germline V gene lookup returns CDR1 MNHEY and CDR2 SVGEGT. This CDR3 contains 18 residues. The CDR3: CASSYSPSGGRDQETQYF.

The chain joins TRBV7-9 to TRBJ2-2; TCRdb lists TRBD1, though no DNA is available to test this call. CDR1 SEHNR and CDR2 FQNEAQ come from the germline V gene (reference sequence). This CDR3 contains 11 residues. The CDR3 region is CASTPAGELFF.

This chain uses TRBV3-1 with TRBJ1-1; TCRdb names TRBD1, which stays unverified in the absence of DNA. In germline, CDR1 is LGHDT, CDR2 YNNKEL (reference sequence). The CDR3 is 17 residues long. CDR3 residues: CASSQDAGQGMGTEAFF.